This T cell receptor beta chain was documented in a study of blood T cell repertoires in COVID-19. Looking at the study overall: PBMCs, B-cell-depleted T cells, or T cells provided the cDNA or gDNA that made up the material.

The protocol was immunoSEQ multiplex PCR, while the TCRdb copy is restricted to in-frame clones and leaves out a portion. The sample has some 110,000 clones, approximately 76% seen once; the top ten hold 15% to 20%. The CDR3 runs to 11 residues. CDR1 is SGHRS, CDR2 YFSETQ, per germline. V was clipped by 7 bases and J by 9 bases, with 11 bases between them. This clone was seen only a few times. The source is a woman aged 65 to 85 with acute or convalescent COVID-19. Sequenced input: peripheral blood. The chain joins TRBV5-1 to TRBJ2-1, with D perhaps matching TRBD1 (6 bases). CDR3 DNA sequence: TGCGCCAGCGAACAGGGTCCTGAGCAGTTCTTC. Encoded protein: CASEQGPEQFF. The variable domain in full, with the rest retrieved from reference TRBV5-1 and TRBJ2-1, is KAGVTQTPRYLIKTRGQQVTLSCSPISGHRSVSWYQQTPGQGLQFLFEYFSETQRNKGNFPGRFSGRQFSNSRSEMNVSTLELGDSALYLCASEQGPEQFFGPGTRLTVL.